This TCR beta chain emerged from a study of blood T cell repertoires in COVID-19. At the level of the study: Samples representing acute and convalescent COVID-19 were sourced from the United States, Italy and Spain. From T cells, B-cell-depleted T cells, or PBMCs came the material, which was cDNA or gDNA.

Source study methods: It was from reference gene primer amplification that nucleated cell counts were estimated. Generated by immunoSEQ multiplex PCR, the TCRdb table keeps only in-frame clones and is missing some. From that table come the V and J calls and clone size; the DNA was used to work out D and trimming. Of about 190,000 clones listed, about three quarters are singletons. The CDR3 runs 13 residues. The ends were cut back, 4 bases at V and 3 bases at J, with 10 bases in the middle. Germline V lookup: CDR1 SGHNT, CDR2 YYREEE (reference sequence). This TCR was sampled from a woman older than 75 with active or convalescent COVID-19. The chain uses TRBV5-4 and TRBJ1-2; D call uncertain. The sequencing input was peripheral blood. The CDR3 loop reads CASSRVEDYGYTF. CDR3 DNA: TGTGCCAGCAGCCGAGTGGAGGACTATGGCTACACCTTC.